A single sample is the source of the 30 T cell receptor beta chains below, sequenced in a study of shared clonotypes between healthy human individuals (dated by TCRdb to about 2020). Library preparation employed the immunoSEQ multiplex PCR assay. The immuneACCESS repertoire file appears here via TCRdb, limited to in-frame rearrangements. These files lack a portion of the clones; in checked studies, under half of the deficit traces to unresolved V genes, and the cause of the others is not known. The sample yields about 490,000 clones; almost 80% were counted once. The ten largest clonotypes hold around 12% of the sample. The sequencing sample was made of PBMCs. These receptors all come from a woman aged 40 to 50 in good health. Some clones in this sample may be carry-over from other donors' samples.

The chain links TRBV6-1 to TRBJ2-5; a possible D gene is TRBD2 (5 bases). CDR3 length: 13 amino acids. V lost 5 bases and J lost 3, with 10 bases in between. The germline V gene has CDR1 MNHNS and CDR2 SASEGT. In DNA form, the CDR3 reads TGTGCCAGCAGTCTTACCGGGGAAGAGACCCAGTACTTC. Protein sequence: CASSLTGEETQYF.

This clone is a singleton in its sample. The chain couples TRBV18 to TRBJ2-3, with TRBD1 identical over 9 bases. Germline values: CDR1 KGHSH, CDR2 LQKENI. The V segment lost 8 bases and the J segment 6 bases; nucleotides outside the gene matches: 6. The CDR3 runs 13 residues. Written as DNA, the CDR3 is TGTGCCAGCACGGACAGGGGAGAGGATACGCAGTATTTT. Amino acids: CASTDRGEDTQYF.

This clone has a single count. This chain joins TRBV7-9 and TRBJ2-3, with D perhaps TRBD2 (6 bases). The CDR3 spans 17 residues. Deletions cut 4 bases from V and 0 bases from J, with 17 bases between. Germline V gene lookup returns CDR1 SEHNR and CDR2 FQNEAQ (reference sequence). DNA of the CDR3: TGTGCCAGCAGCTGGGGTCGTAGCGGACTAAGCACAGATACGCAGTATTTT. Encoded protein: CASSWGRSGLSTDTQYF.

The chain employs TRBV5-4 and TRBJ2-1; the D is unclear. The V gene's germline CDR1 is SGHNT and CDR2 YYREEE (reference sequence). Trimming pared 1 base from V and 6 bases from J, leaving 14 bases between. This CDR3 spans 15 amino acids. In DNA, the CDR3 is TGTGCCAGCAGCTTGACATTTAAGGGCACCAATGAGCAGTTCTTC. It specifies CASSLTFKGTNEQFF.

In DNA form, the CDR3 reads TGTGCCAGCAGGCGGGGGGAGAATTCACCCCTCCACTTT. Translation: CASRRGENSPLHF. This chain uses TRBV25-1 with TRBJ1-6; tentatively, D is TRBD1 (5 bases). Per germline, CDR1 MGHDK and CDR2 SYGVNS. CDR3 length: 13 amino acids. Trimming removed 6 bases at V and 7 bases at J, with 10 bases between. Looking up the rest from reference TRBV25-1 and TRBJ1-6 gives the full variable domain: EADIYQTPRYLVIGTGKKITLECSQTMGHDKMYWYQQDPGMELHLIHYSYGVNSTEKGDLSSESTVSRIRTEHFPLTLESARPSHTSQYLCASRRGENSPLHFGNGTRLTVT.

A note on this clone: This may stem from a read error, because a much larger clone lies one nucleotide away. Other DNA sequences in this sample translate to the same CDR3. The chain combines TRBV4-3 with TRBJ1-5; D gene ambiguous. This CDR3 comprises 13 residues. CDR1 LGHNA and CDR2 YSLEER come from the germline V gene. The V end was cut by 3 bases, the J end by 4 bases, with 7 bases between. The CDR3 protein is CASSHGGNQPQHF. The CDR3 nucleotides read TGCGCCAGCAGCCACGGCGGGAATCAGCCCCAGCATTTT.

The chain recombines TRBV7-6 with TRBJ2-5; D might be TRBD1 or TRBD2, each matching 5 bases. V was cut by 3 bases and J by 6 bases, with 8 bases left in between. Germline loops: CDR1 SGHVS, CDR2 FNYEAQ. This CDR3 is 12 amino acids long. The CDR3 DNA reads as TGTGCCAGCAGCTTTGGGGGAAAGACCCAGTACTTC. Protein product: CASSFGGKTQYF.

This sequence joins TRBV29-1 and TRBJ2-3; D remains unclear. Germline values: CDR1 SQVTM, CDR2 ANQGSEA. The CDR3 runs 11 residues. V lost 4 bases and J lost 4, with 6 bases in between. The CDR3 spells CSVGAADTQYF. CDR3 in DNA: TGCAGCGTTGGGGCGGCAGATACGCAGTATTTT.

The chain uses TRBV19 and TRBJ1-3, with D uncertain. This CDR3 has 14 residues. V was cut by 9 bases and J by 0 bases, with 12 bases left in between. Germline values: CDR1 LNHDA, CDR2 SQIVND (reference sequence). The CDR3 region is CASAEGLSGNTIYF. In DNA form, the CDR3 reads TGTGCCAGCGCGGAGGGCCTCTCTGGAAACACCATATATTTT.

The chain combines TRBV5-1 with TRBJ2-7; 9 nucleotides align to TRBD1. Germline assignment: CDR1 SGHRS and CDR2 YFSETQ. CDR3 length equals 13 residues. The ends lost 3 bases at V and 6 bases at J; junction bases unmatched: 4. CDR3 sequence: CASSWDRAGEQYF. The CDR3 DNA is TGCGCCAGCAGCTGGGACAGGGCCGGCGAGCAGTACTTC.

V is TRBV4-3 and J is TRBJ2-1; D assignment may be TRBD1 or TRBD2 (5 bases each). V lost 4 bases and J lost 2, with 15 bases in between. The germline CDR1 and CDR2 sequences are LGHNA and YSLEER. This CDR3 has 16 residues. CDR3 coding DNA: TGCGCCAGCAGCCCGGGCCGGGGCCTCACCTACAATGAGCAGTTCTTC. It is translated as CASSPGRGLTYNEQFF.

This clone was counted once. Since a far larger clone is one base different, this is likely a read error. The CDR3 coding sequence is TGCGCCAGCGGCCAGGGACAGGGGGCCCAAGAGACCCAGTACTTC. Translation: CASGQGQGAQETQYF. V usage is TRBV4-3 and J usage is TRBJ2-5; TRBD1 matches 12 bases. This CDR3 spans 15 amino acids. Germline CDR1 and CDR2: LGHNA and YSLEER.

This clone has a handful of counts. The chain joins TRBV13 to TRBJ2-7; TRBD1 might be the D (5 bases). This CDR3 comprises 14 residues. Germline lookup yields CDR1 PRHDT and CDR2 FYEKMQ (reference sequence). V lost 2 bases and J 4 bases, leaving 12 bases between the germline ends. The CDR3 protein is CASSLSTGNYEQYF. In DNA form, the CDR3 reads TGTGCCAGCAGCTTAAGCACAGGAAATTACGAGCAGTACTTC. Full variable domain (outside the CDR3, taken from reference TRBV13 and TRBJ2-7): AAGVIQSPRHLIKEKRETATLKCYPIPRHDTVYWYQQGPGQDPQFLISFYEKMQSDKGSIPDRFSAQQFSDYHSELNMSSLELGDSALYFCASSLSTGNYEQYFGPGTRLTVT.

J is TRBJ2-3 and V is TRBV5-4; no clear D. This CDR3 is built from 14 residues. Trimming pared 1 base from V and 2 bases from J, leaving 8 bases between. CDR1 and CDR2 (germline): SGHNT, YYREEE (reference sequence). The CDR3 region has the DNA TGTGCCAGCAGCTTGTATGGAAACACAGATACGCAGTATTTT. Protein product: CASSLYGNTDTQYF.

This rearrangement joins TRBV7-3 to TRBJ2-1, with TRBD2 matching 11 bases. The length of the CDR3 is 16 residues. With 3 bases clipped from V and 6 bases from J, the junction kept 7 bases outside the gene matches. Germline V lookup: CDR1 SGHTA, CDR2 FQGTGA. The CDR3 DNA is TGTGCCAGCAGCTTGGGGGGGACTAGCGGCTCCAATGAGCAGTTCTTC. Residues: CASSLGGTSGSNEQFF. Together with reference TRBV7-3 and TRBJ2-1, the CDR3 gives the full variable domain: GAGVSQTPSNKVTEKGKYVELRCDPISGHTALYWYRQSLGQGPEFLIYFQGTGAADDSGLPNDRFFAVRPEGSVSTLKIQRTERGDSAVYLCASSLGGTSGSNEQFFGPGTRLTVL.

V and J are TRBV5-4 and TRBJ1-1; tentatively, D is TRBD1 (5 bases). Germline lookup yields CDR1 SGHNT and CDR2 YYREEE (reference sequence). The CDR3 is made up of 15 amino acids. V was pared by 0 bases and J by 1 base, with 10 bases between. The CDR3 sequence: CASSLAVGGNTEAFF. As DNA, the CDR3 is TGTGCCAGCAGCTTGGCTGTCGGGGGGAACACTGAAGCTTTCTTT. The variable domain in full, with the rest retrieved from reference TRBV5-4 and TRBJ1-1, is ETGVTQSPTHLIKTRGQQVTLRCSSQSGHNTVSWYQQALGQGPQFIFQYYREEENGRGNFPPRFSGLQFPNYSSELNVNALELDDSALYLCASSLAVGGNTEAFFGQGTRLTVV.

This chain links TRBV29-1 with TRBJ2-7, with 8 bases matching TRBD1. The CDR3 covers 11 residues. The trim removed 4 bases at V and 7 bases at J, leaving 3 bases unmatched. Germline-derived CDR1 and CDR2 are SQVTM and ANQGSEA. Here the CDR3 reads CSVATGGEQYF. In DNA, the CDR3 is TGCAGCGTTGCAACAGGGGGAGAGCAGTACTTC.

This clone showed up just once. The chain carries TRBV7-2 and TRBJ2-3; 16 nucleotides line up with TRBD2. The CDR3 sequence is 19 residues long. V lost 5 bases, J lost 2 bases, and 10 bases stayed unmatched. Germline V lookup: CDR1 SGHTA, CDR2 FQGNSA. This CDR3 is CASSQRGTSGRGATDTQYF. In DNA form, the CDR3 reads TGTGCCAGCAGCCAGCGAGGGACTAGCGGGAGGGGGGCCACAGATACGCAGTATTTT.

This clone appeared a few times. The V call is TRBV19, the J call TRBJ2-2; D is possibly TRBD1 (5 bases). The CDR3 runs to 14 residues. Germline-derived CDR1 and CDR2 are LNHDA and SQIVND (reference sequence). The V and J ends lost 8 bases and 0 bases respectively, with 10 bases between them. CDR3 in amino acids: CASRQNANTGELFF. For the CDR3, the DNA is TGTGCCAGTCGACAGAACGCGAACACCGGGGAGCTGTTTTTT.

The chain combines TRBV4-1 with TRBJ2-2, with 7 bases aligning to TRBD1. The J segment lost 6 bases and the V segment lost 3 bases, leaving 10 bases of the junction unmatched. Per germline, CDR1 MGHRA and CDR2 YSYEKL. The CDR3 contains 16 residues. CDR3 in DNA: TGCGCCAGCAGCCACGGAAGACAGGGTTACCCCGGGGAGCTGTTTTTT. Residues: CASSHGRQGYPGELFF.

The chain combines TRBV2 with TRBJ2-6, with TRBD1 matching over 8 bases. The CDR3 loop spans 15 amino acids. The germline V gene has CDR1 SNHLY and CDR2 FYNNEI. CDR3 nucleotide sequence: TGTGCAACGAGACAGGGGAGGTCTGGGGCCAACGTCCTGACTTTC. This gives the protein CATRQGRSGANVLTF.

This rearrangement joins TRBV10-3 to TRBJ2-1; 12 bases fit TRBD1. Germline assignment: CDR1 ENHRY and CDR2 SYGVKD. The trim removed 10 bases at V and 5 bases at J, leaving 6 bases unmatched. CDR3 length equals 14 residues. Here the CDR3 reads CATKGQGADNEQFF. Written as DNA, the CDR3 is TGTGCCACAAAGGGACAGGGGGCAGACAATGAGCAGTTCTTC.

In regard to this clone: A read error may account for a junction end that differs from germline. The chain joins TRBV27 to TRBJ2-1, with TRBD1 as a possible D gene (7 bases). The CDR3 extends over 14 amino acids. Germline CDR1 and CDR2: MNHEY and SMNVEV (reference sequence). CDR3 in amino acids: CASSLQGGRVGMIF. CDR3 sequence (DNA): TGTGCCAGCAGTTTACAGGGGGGTCGGGTAGGTATGATCTTC.

The rearrangement joins TRBV6-6 to TRBJ2-7; 8 bases agree with TRBD1. There are 14 residues in the CDR3. Losses at the gene ends were 5 bases for V and 6 bases for J; bases not matched to a gene: 9. Germline V lookup: CDR1 MNHNY, CDR2 SVGAGI (reference sequence). The CDR3 DNA sequence: TGTGCCAGCAGTACCCGACAGGGGAGCGGCGAGCAGTACTTC. Protein: CASSTRQGSGEQYF.

This sequence joins TRBV11-2 and TRBJ1-4, with D uncertain. V was cut by 3 bases and J by 4 bases, with 15 bases left in between. The CDR3 has 16 amino acids. Germline-derived CDR1 and CDR2 are SGHAT and FQNNGV. The CDR3 reads CASSFSPGRLNEKLFF. The CDR3, as DNA: TGTGCCAGCAGCTTTTCCCCCGGACGGCTTAATGAAAAACTGTTTTTT.

CDR3 bases: TGCGCCAGCAGACGCGAGGGGTACAATGAGCAGTTCTTC. This gives the protein CASRREGYNEQFF. This sequence joins TRBV5-1 and TRBJ2-1; the D gene could be TRBD1 or TRBD2 (5 bases each). CDR1 and CDR2 from the germline V gene are SGHRS and YFSETQ. The V gene lost 5 bases and the J gene lost 4 bases, with 10 bases spanning the gap. CDR3 length: 13 residues.

The genes are TRBV7-2 and TRBJ2-7; perhaps TRBD1 as D (6 bases). Trimming left V 4 bases short and J 1 base short, with 17 bases between. The CDR3 totals 16 residues. Germline-derived CDR1 and CDR2 are SGHTA and FQGNSA. CDR3 protein: CASSSQGGWGSYEQYF. CDR3 nucleotides: TGTGCCAGCAGCTCACAGGGTGGATGGGGATCCTACGAGCAGTACTTC.

This chain connects TRBV7-2 to TRBJ2-5; D gene ambiguous. This CDR3 spans 12 amino acids. Looked up from germline, CDR1 is SGHTA and CDR2 is FQGNSA. The ends were cut back, 4 bases at V and 0 bases at J, with 3 bases in the middle. Written as DNA, the CDR3 is TGTGCCAGCAGCTCGTACCAAGAGACCCAGTACTTC. Its translation is CASSSYQETQYF.

The chain recombines TRBV6-1 with TRBJ1-3; TRBD1 matches at 8 bases. V gave up 8 bases and J gave up 2 bases; unmatched junction bases: 8. Germline CDR1 MNHNS, CDR2 SASEGT. The CDR3 length is 15 residues. The CDR3: CASLLGQAAGNTIYF. The CDR3 DNA reads TGTGCCAGCCTCCTGGGACAGGCCGCTGGAAACACCATATATTTT.

A word on this clone: The sample holds other DNA sequences that translate to the same CDR3. The J gene is TRBJ2-5, the V gene TRBV2; TRBD2 is a possible D gene (6 bases). Between the trimmed V and J ends, which lost 4 bases and 3 bases, there was a span of 9 bases. The CDR3 contains 13 residues. CDR1 and CDR2 (germline): SNHLY, FYNNEI. CDR3 in DNA: TGTGCCAGCAGTGTGTTAGCGGAAGAGACCCAGTACTTC. This encodes CASSVLAEETQYF.